The 4 T cell receptor beta chains in this list originate from one sample, sequenced in a study of control samples from healthy donors and cancer patients. Measured with immunoSEQ multiplex PCR; TCRdb has only the in-frame clones, and not every one. This sample has approximately 110,000 clones, with around nine tenths found just once. Material for sequencing was blood. The receptors come from a human donor in good health. The donor label of this sample is uncertain.

CDR3 in amino acids: CATSAPNTGELFF. CDR3 coding DNA: TGTGCCACCAGTGCTCCGAACACCGGGGAGCTGTTTTTT. This chain connects TRBV24-1 to TRBJ2-2, with D hard to call. This CDR3 contains 13 residues. V dropped 5 bases and J dropped 0 bases, with 3 bases sitting between them. The germline V gene has CDR1 KGHDR and CDR2 SFDVKD.

This clone has just one count. The DNA for the CDR3 is TGTGCCAGCACCAGAGGGAACAGGGGGGCCGGGGAGCTGTTTTTT. This encodes CASTRGNRGAGELFF. J is TRBJ2-2 and V is TRBV25-1; 8 bases align to TRBD1. CDR3 size: 15 residues. Germline V CDR1 and CDR2: MGHDK, SYGVNS. The J segment lost 6 bases and the V segment lost 7 bases, leaving 10 bases of the junction unmatched.

This chain uses TRBV10-2 with TRBJ1-5; tentatively, D is TRBD1 (6 bases). Trimming took off 5 bases at V and 7 bases at J, with 12 bases between the two ends. Germline CDR1 and CDR2: WSHSY and SAAADI. The CDR3 is 13 amino acids. CDR3 nucleotide sequence: TGCGCCAGCAGTCTCGGGGGCGGGCAGCCCCAGCATTTT. This codes for CASSLGGGQPQHF.

CDR3 DNA sequence: TGTGCCAGTAGTTCGGGGCATCTGACTAATGAAAAACTGTTTTTT. Amino acids: CASSSGHLTNEKLFF. This chain connects TRBV19 to TRBJ1-4; possibly TRBD1 for D (5 bases). Germline V gene lookup returns CDR1 LNHDA and CDR2 SQIVND (reference sequence). V was pared by 5 bases and J by 2 bases, with 12 bases between. This CDR3 comprises 15 residues.